This is a list of T cell receptor beta chains from one sample in a study of T cells in localized non-small cell lung cancer. Sequencing used immunoSEQ multiplex PCR; TCRdb keeps in-frame clones, though not all of them. The sample includes about 52,000 clones, about three quarters of them seen just once. This specimen consisted of PBMCs, obtained before any cancer treatment. These receptors originate from a woman aged 35 to 70 with stage II lung adenocarcinoma. CDR3s include the opening cysteine and the closing phenylalanine or tryptophan.

v_gene,len,CDR3aa
TRBV7-2,13,CASSLALRDIQYF
TRBV7-9,14,CASSRSGGYNEQFF
TRBV30,11,CSSSGANVLTF
TRBV18,13,CASSPQPDQPQHF
TRBV7-2,15,CASSQTPGSNEKLFF
TRBV2,14,CASSEEGATDTQYF
TRBV30,13,CATRRGGRYGYTF
TRBV25-1,13,CASSPAPGNTIYF
TRBV7-9,15,CASSSTALPLSGYTF
TRBV5-5,14,CASSLVRGIYGYTF
TRBV30,12,CAWSIGGYEQYF
TRBV5-1,14,CASKPGGTADTQYF
TRBV18,15,CASSPTSGGGNEQFF
TRBV27,15,CASSTSGGPYNEQFF
TRBV4-1,17,CASSQERGAEGNQPQHF
TRBV7-8,14,CASSQGGRTQPQHF
TRBV5-6,14,CASSTTGKYYGYTF
TRBV5-6,15,CASSLTRTLNTEAFF
TRBV19,14,CATSDRGSGNTIYF
TRBV30,13,CAWSVHGTGSVYF
TRBV29-1,15,CSVEGGGFSDTEAFF
TRBV4-3,13,CASSHVSGNEQFF
TRBV6-1,13,CASSEDRGQPQHF
TRBV7-9,15,CASSQGQGETDTQYF
TRBV2,13,CASSPQGTDTQYF
TRBV29-1,14,CSVEGESGANVLTF
TRBV6-6,16,CASSYGSQGGGNTIYF
TRBV7-3,14,CASSSTSQGTEAFF
TRBV5-1,14,CASSTTGLKETQYF
TRBV4-1,12,CASSYRGTEAFF
TRBV6-6,13,CASSSPGRSELFF
TRBV28,14,CASTVSGRNEKLFF
TRBV28,18,CASGGARDRAYSNQPQHF
TRBV5-1,14,CASTQDEGVGTQYF
TRBV15,15,CATSPSPTNTGELFF
TRBV10-2,20,CASSDGTSGGAGYSTDTQYF
TRBV19,12,CASNRSNQPQHF
TRBV5-1,15,CASSPTGGSGNTIYF
TRBV4-3,15,CASSQGLAGSNTQYF
TRBV2,16,CASSVISVGPNTEAFF
TRBV9,16,CASSGKTGFSYNEQFF
TRBV15,14,CATSRERNSGELFF
TRBV5-4,13,CASSFLGRVGQFF
TRBV2,12,CASSIQEETQYF
TRBV6-5,13,CASRLQALDGYTF
TRBV2,18,CASSETGQGEARGSPLHF
TRBV28,13,CASRKGGQETQYF
TRBV6-6,14,CASSRNEQGDGYTF
TRBV6-5,14,CASSPQLMNTEAFF
TRBV30,14,CAWSGQGLGNTIYF
TRBV9,16,CASSPGGEGGRYGYTF
TRBV5-1,12,CASSLWENEQFF
TRBV19,12,CASSTGGYEQYF
TRBV6-6,12,CASSRYTDTQYF
TRBV6-5,14,CASSLSDRRETQYF
TRBV18,13,CASSPPGRVGYTF
TRBV5-1,16,CASSPGTGLLTDTQYF